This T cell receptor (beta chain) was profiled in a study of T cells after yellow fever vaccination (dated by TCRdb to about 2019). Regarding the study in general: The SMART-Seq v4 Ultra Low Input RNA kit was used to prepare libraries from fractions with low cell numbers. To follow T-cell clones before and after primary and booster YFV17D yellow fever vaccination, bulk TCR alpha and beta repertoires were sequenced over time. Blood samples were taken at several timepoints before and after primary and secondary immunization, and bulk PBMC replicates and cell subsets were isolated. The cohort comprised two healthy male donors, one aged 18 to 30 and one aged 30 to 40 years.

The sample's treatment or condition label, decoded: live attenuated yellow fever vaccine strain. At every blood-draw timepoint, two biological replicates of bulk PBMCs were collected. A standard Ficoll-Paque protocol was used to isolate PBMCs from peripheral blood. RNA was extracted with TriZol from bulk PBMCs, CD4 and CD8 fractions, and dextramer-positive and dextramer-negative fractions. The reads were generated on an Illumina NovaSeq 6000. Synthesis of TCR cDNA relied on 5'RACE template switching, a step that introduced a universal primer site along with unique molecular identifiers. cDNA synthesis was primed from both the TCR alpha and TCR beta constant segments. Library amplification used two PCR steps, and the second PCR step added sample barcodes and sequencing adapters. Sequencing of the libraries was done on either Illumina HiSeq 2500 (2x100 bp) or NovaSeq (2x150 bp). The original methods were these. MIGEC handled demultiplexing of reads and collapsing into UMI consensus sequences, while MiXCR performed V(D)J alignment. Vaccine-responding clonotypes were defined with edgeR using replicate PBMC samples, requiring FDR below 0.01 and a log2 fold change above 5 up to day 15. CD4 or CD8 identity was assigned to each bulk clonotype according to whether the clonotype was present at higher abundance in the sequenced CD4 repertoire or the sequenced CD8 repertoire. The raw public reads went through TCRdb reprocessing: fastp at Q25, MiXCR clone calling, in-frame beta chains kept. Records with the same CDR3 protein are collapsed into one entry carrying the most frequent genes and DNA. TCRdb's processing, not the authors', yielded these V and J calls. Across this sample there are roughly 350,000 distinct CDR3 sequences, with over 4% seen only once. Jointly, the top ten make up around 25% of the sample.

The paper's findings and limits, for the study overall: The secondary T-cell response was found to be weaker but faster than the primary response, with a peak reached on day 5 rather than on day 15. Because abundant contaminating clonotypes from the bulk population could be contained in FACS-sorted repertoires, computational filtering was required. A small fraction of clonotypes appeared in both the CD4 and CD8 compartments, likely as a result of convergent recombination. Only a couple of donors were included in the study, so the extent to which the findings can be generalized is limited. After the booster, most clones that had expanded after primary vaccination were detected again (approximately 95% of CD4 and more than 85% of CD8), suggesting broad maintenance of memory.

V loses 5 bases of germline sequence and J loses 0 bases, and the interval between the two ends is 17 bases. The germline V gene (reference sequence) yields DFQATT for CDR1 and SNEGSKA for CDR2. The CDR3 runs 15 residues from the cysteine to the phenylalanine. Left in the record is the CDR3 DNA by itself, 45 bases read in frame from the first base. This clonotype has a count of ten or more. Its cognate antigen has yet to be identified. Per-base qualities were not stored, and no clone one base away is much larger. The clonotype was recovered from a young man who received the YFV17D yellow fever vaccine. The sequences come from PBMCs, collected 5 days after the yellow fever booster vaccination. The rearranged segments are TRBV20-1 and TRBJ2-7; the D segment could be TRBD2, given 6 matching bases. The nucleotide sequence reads TGCAGTGCTCCGAACCGACGGGAGAGCTCCTACGAGCAGTACTTC. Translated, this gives CSAPNRRESSYEQYF.